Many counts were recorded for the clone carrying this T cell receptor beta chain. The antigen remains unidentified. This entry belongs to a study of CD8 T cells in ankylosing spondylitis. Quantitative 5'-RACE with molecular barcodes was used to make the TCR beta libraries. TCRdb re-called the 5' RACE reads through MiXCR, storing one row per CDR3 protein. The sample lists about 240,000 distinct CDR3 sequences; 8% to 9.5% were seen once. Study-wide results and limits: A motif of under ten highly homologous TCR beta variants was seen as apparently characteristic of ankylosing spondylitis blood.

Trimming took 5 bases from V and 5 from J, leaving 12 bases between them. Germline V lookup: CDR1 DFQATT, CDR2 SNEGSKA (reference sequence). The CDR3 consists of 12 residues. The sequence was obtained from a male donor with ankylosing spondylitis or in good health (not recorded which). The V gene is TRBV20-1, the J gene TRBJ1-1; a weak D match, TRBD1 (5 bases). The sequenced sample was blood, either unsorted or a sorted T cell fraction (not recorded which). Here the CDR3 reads CSAPGHFTEAFF. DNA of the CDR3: TGCAGTGCTCCCGGACATTTTACTGAAGCTTTCTTT.